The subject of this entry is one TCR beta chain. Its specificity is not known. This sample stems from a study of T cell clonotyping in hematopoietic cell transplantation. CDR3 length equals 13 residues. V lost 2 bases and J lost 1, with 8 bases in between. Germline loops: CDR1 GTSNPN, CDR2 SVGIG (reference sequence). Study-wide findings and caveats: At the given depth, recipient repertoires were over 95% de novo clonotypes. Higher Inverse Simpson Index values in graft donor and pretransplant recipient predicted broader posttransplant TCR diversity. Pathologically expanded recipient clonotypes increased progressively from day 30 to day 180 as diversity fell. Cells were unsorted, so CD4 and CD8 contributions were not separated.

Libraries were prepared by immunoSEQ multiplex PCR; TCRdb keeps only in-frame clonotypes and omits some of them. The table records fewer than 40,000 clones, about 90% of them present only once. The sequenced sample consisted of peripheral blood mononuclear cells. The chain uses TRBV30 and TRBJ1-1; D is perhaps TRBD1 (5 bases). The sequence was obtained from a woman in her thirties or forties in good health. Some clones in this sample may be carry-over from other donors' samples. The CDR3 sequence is CAWSRQPNTEAFF. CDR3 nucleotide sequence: TGTGCCTGGAGTAGACAGCCGAACACTGAAGCTTTCTTT. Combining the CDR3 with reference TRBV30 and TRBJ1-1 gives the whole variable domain SQTIHQWPATLVQPVGSPLSLECTVEGTSNPNLYWYRQAAGRGLQLLFYSVGIGQISSEVPQNLSASRPQDRQFILSSKKLLLSDSGFYLCAWSRQPNTEAFFGQGTRLTVV.